This T cell receptor (beta chain) was retrieved from a study of T cell responses to AZD1222 COVID-19 vaccine. Study overall: The analysis combined second doses at about 4 or about 12 weeks.

Trimming left V 0 bases short and J 2 bases short, with 10 bases between. Germline V gives CDR1 KGHSH, CDR2 LQKENI. This CDR3 has 16 amino acids. TCRdb keeps only in-frame clones here, not all; method: immunoSEQ multiplex PCR. This sample has 45,000 to 55,000 clones; around 80% occur once, and the top ten carry roughly a tenth. A single count supports this clone. The chain is built from TRBV18 and TRBJ1-4; D uncertain. This TCR was sampled from an adult in good health. The starting material was peripheral blood, obtained on day 0 of AZD1222 vaccination. CDR3 sequence: CASSPPSPSTNEKLFF. The CDR3 DNA reads TGTGCCAGCTCACCACCGAGTCCCAGCACTAATGAAAAACTGTTTTTT.